What follows are 13 T cell receptor beta chains derived from one specimen sequenced in a study of tumor-infiltrating lymphocytes in oesophageal squamous cell carcinoma. Using its own MiXCR run on the PCR reads, TCRdb lists one record per CDR3 protein. This sample has approximately 10,000 distinct CDR3 sequences, with roughly 54% found just once. The sequenced sample consisted of esophageal tumor tissue. These receptors all stem from a male donor with esophageal squamous cell carcinoma.

For this clonotype: One end of the junction fails to match germline, which may point to a read error. This chain connects TRBV7-2 to TRBJ2-7; D gene ambiguous. This CDR3 comprises 14 residues. Germline CDR1 SGHTA, CDR2 FQGNSA. CDR3 sequence reads: CASSLLGMLSPLHF. The CDR3 region has the DNA TGTGCCAGCAGCTTACTAGGGATGTTGTCACCCCTCCACTTC.

V usage is TRBV7-4 and J usage is TRBJ2-1; 9 bases are a match to TRBD1. Near its end, the DNA agrees better with TRBJ2-7, so the J call may be wrong. The CDR3 contains 14 residues. Germline V gene lookup returns CDR1 SGHVT and CDR2 SQSDAQ. DNA for the CDR3: TGTGCCAGCAGCTTTGGGGACAGGGTCTACGAGCAGTACTTC. The encoded protein is CASSFGDRVYEQYF.

J is TRBJ2-5 and V is TRBV7-8; D may be TRBD1 (5 bases). The CDR3 length is 14 residues. Trimming left V 1 base short and J 5 bases short, with 11 bases between. The germline V gene encodes CDR1 SGHVS and CDR2 FQNEAQ. CDR3 residues: CASSLVSGPETQYF. CDR3 DNA: TGTGCCAGCAGCTTAGTTTCAGGGCCTGAGACCCAGTACTTC.

This clonotype was detected once. The chain combines TRBV7-2 with TRBJ1-6; 8 bases are shared with TRBD1. The germline gives CDR1 SGHTA, CDR2 FQGNSA. CDR3 length: 15 residues. V dropped 4 bases and J dropped 11; count of bases not matched to a gene: 10. The DNA for the CDR3 is TGTGCCAGCAGCTCTCGACAGGGGTCACTCACACCCCTCCACTTT. Translation: CASSSRQGSLTPLHF.

The rearrangement joins TRBV7-8 to TRBJ2-5; D may be TRBD2 (7 bases). V lost 5 bases and J 7 bases, leaving 17 bases between the germline ends. This CDR3 is 14 amino acids long. Germline V lookup: CDR1 SGHVS, CDR2 FQNEAQ. The CDR3 loop reads CASSLREGGGTQYF. The CDR3 DNA reads TGTGCCAGCAGCCTCAGGGAGGGAGGGGGGACCCAGTACTTC. The full variable domain, rest sourced from reference TRBV7-8 and TRBJ2-5, is GAGVSQSPRYKVAKRGQDVALRCDPISGHVSLFWYQQALGQGPEFLTYFQNEAQLDKSGLPSDRFFAERPEGSVSTLKIQRTQQEDSAVYLCASSLREGGGTQYFGPGTRLLVL.

The V call is TRBV6-9, the J call TRBJ2-7, with a weak D call TRBD1 (5 bases). The tail of the sequence fits TRBJ1-2 better, so the J call may be wrong. This CDR3 is 15 amino acids long. The V gene's germline CDR1 is MNHGY and CDR2 SVAAGI. In nucleotides, the CDR3 is TGTGCCAGCAGCCCGGGAGGGGCACTTCCCCTCGGCTACACCTTC. Its translation: CASSPGGALPLGYTF.

This clonotype has more than one count but fewer than ten. This chain connects TRBV11-2 to TRBJ1-2, with D possibly matching TRBD1 (5 bases). The CDR3 runs 14 residues. Per the germline V gene, CDR1 is SGHAT and CDR2 is FQNNGV. Trimming pared 1 base from V and 2 bases from J, leaving 8 bases between. This chain's CDR3 is CASSLGDGNYGYTF. The CDR3 coding sequence is TGTGCCAGCAGCTTAGGGGACGGGAACTATGGCTACACCTTC. Supplemented by reference TRBV11-2 and TRBJ1-2, the full variable domain reads EAGVAQSPRYKIIEKRQSVAFWCNPISGHATLYWYQQILGQGPKLLIQFQNNGVVDDSQLPKDRFSAERLKGVDSTLKIQPAKLEDSAVYLCASSLGDGNYGYTFGSGTRLTVV.

The chain joins TRBV7-2 to TRBJ2-1; 7 bases agree with TRBD1. CDR1 and CDR2 (germline): SGHTA, FQGNSA. V was pared by 2 bases and J by 10 bases, with 11 bases of the junction left unmatched. The CDR3 length is 15 residues. CDR3 protein: CASSLTRGPLREQFF. The CDR3, as DNA: TGTGCCAGCAGCTTAACGAGGGGGCCCCTTCGGGAGCAGTTCTTC.

Here the CDR3 DNA reads TGTGCCAGCAGCTTTAAAGTCTTCTCCTACAATGAGCAGTTCTTC. Its translation is CASSFKVFSYNEQFF. J is TRBJ2-7 and V is TRBV7-2; D unclear. The closer fit of TRBJ2-1 to the DNA end suggests the J call may be wrong. Looked up from germline, CDR1 is SGHTA and CDR2 is FQGNSA. This CDR3 is 15 amino acids long.

This sequence joins TRBV7-3 and TRBJ1-5; 7 nucleotides line up with TRBD1. This CDR3 is 14 amino acids long. The V gene end was trimmed by 5 bases and the J gene end by 2 bases; junction bases not matched to a gene: 3. CDR1 is SGHTA and CDR2 is FQGTGA in the germline V gene. The CDR3 reads CASSPGGRNQPQHF. CDR3 DNA sequence: TGTGCCAGCAGCCCAGGGGGACGCAATCAGCCCCAGCATTTT. Drawing the rest from reference TRBV7-3 and TRBJ1-5, the complete variable domain is GAGVSQTPSNKVTEKGKYVELRCDPISGHTALYWYRQSLGQGPEFLIYFQGTGAADDSGLPNDRFFAVRPEGSVSTLKIQRTERGDSAVYLCASSPGGRNQPQHFGDGTRLSIL.

This clonotype has a handful of counts. The chain combines TRBV5-1 with TRBJ1-3, with D possibly being TRBD1 (6 bases). This CDR3 region has 16 residues. Germline V CDR1 and CDR2: SGHRS, YFSETQ. V shed 0 bases and J shed 2 bases, with 12 bases lying between them. The DNA for the CDR3 is TGCGCCAGCAGCTTGGCCCGCAGGGACACTGGAAACACCATATATTTT. Translated: CASSLARRDTGNTIYF.

The rearrangement uses TRBV7-2 and TRBJ2-3, with a weak D call TRBD2 (6 bases). Germline V gene sequence: CDR1 SGHTA, CDR2 FQGNSA. The germline V and J ends were trimmed by 5 bases and 5 bases, with 20 bases remaining between them. CDR3 length: 16 amino acids. The CDR3: CASSPSGPQAVDTQYF. The DNA for the CDR3 is TGTGCCAGCAGCCCCAGCGGGCCTCAAGCGGTAGATACGCAGTATTTT.

The chain combines TRBV12-3 or TRBV12-4 with TRBJ1-1, with D possibly being TRBD1 (5 bases). The germline V and J ends were trimmed by 3 bases and 1 base, with 9 bases remaining between them. This CDR3 is built from 14 residues. The CDR3 here is CASSLGPTNTEAFF. CDR3 coding DNA: TGTGCCAGCAGTTTGGGACCCACGAACACTGAAGCTTTCTTT.